One and the same sample provided the 12 T cell receptor beta chains below, sequenced in a study of T cells in Graves' hyperthyroidism and ophthalmopathy. TCR beta CDR3 sequences were amplified from RNA transcripts. Primed by the HTBI set, a first-round RT-PCR was run on the TCR CDR3. TCRdb recomputed calls from the multiplex PCR reads with MiXCR, one row per CDR3 protein. The sample gives around 300,000 distinct CDR3 sequences, around 22% of which show up once; around 60% is in the top ten. Sample: blood. The origin of the receptors is a man aged 30 to 45 with Graves' ophthalmopathy.

This chain joins TRBV12-3 or TRBV12-4 and TRBJ1-2; 7 bases align to TRBD1. V trimming: 4 bases; J trimming: 8 bases; junction bases outside the gene matches: 7. This CDR3 spans 13 amino acids. Written as DNA, the CDR3 is TGTGCCAGCAGTTCCGGGACAGCTGGGGGCTACACCTTC. Its protein is CASSSGTAGGYTF.

This clonotype was picked up a small number of times. The CDR3 loop reads CASSYLGTSGNRQETQYF. DNA for the CDR3: TGTGCCAGCAGTTACTTGGGGACTAGCGGGAACCGCCAAGAGACCCAGTACTTC. This chain joins TRBV6-6 and TRBJ2-5; 13 nucleotides match TRBD2. From germline, CDR1 is MNHNY and CDR2 SVGAGI (reference sequence). The CDR3 length is 18 residues. With V trimmed by 1 base and J by 1 base, 6 bases remained unmatched.

This clonotype turned up a few times. The gene calls are TRBV20-1 and TRBJ1-2, with D possibly TRBD1 on 5 matching bases. V dropped 3 bases and J dropped 3 bases, with 14 bases sitting between them. Germline V lookup: CDR1 DFQATT, CDR2 SNEGSKA (reference sequence). The CDR3 runs to 14 residues. The CDR3 DNA reads TGCAGTGCTAGCAGCTCGGGGGGAGACTATGGCTACACCTTC. Residues: CSASSSGGDYGYTF.

This clonotype was observed a few times. J is TRBJ2-7 and V is TRBV28, with TRBD1 identical over 7 bases. Germline trimming cut 8 bases from V and 7 bases from J; bases unmatched to any gene: 14. Germline lookup yields CDR1 MDHEN and CDR2 SYDVKM. The CDR3 covers 14 residues. CDR3 loop: CASVPLDRESEQYF. The CDR3 nucleotides read TGTGCCAGCGTCCCCCTCGACAGGGAGAGTGAGCAGTACTTC.

In DNA, the CDR3 is TGCGCCAGCAGCCAATTTAGCGCAGCGGGAGCCCCCCACGAGCAGTACTTC. It encodes CASSQFSAAGAPHEQYF. The chain uses TRBV4-1 and TRBJ2-7, with 8 bases that match TRBD2. Germline assignment: CDR1 MGHRA and CDR2 YSYEKL. This CDR3 is built from 17 residues. V was clipped by 2 bases and J by 5 bases; unmatched bases: 14.

In this sample, this clonotype turned up a few times. V and J are TRBV11-2 and TRBJ2-7; tentative D call: TRBD1 (6 bases). The length of the CDR3 is 14 residues. V was clipped by 1 base and J by 4 bases, with 11 bases between them. The germline V gene has CDR1 SGHAT and CDR2 FQNNGV. The CDR3: CASSLAGTLYEQYF. In nucleotides, the CDR3 is TGTGCCAGCAGCTTAGCGGGGACACTATACGAGCAGTACTTC. The variable domain in full, completed from reference TRBV11-2 and TRBJ2-7, reads EAGVAQSPRYKIIEKRQSVAFWCNPISGHATLYWYQQILGQGPKLLIQFQNNGVVDDSQLPKDRFSAERLKGVDSTLKIQPAKLEDSAVYLCASSLAGTLYEQYFGPGTRLTVT.

The rearrangement joins TRBV20-1 to TRBJ1-5, with a possible D match to TRBD1 (5 bases). The CDR3 spans 14 residues. Looked up from germline, CDR1 is DFQATT and CDR2 is SNEGSKA (reference sequence). V lost 6 bases to trimming and J lost 3 bases, with 15 bases between them. CDR3 residues: CSATDRGYNQPQHF. In DNA form, the CDR3 reads TGCAGTGCAACCGATAGGGGATACAATCAGCCCCAGCATTTT.

The chain employs TRBV10-3 and TRBJ2-2; 7 bases agree with TRBD2. V lost 8 bases and J lost 3; bases outside the gene matches: 9. CDR1 is ENHRY, CDR2 SYGVKD, per germline. The CDR3 sequence is 15 residues long. CDR3 protein: CAISAREDHTGELFF. CDR3 in DNA: TGTGCCATCTCCGCCCGGGAGGATCACACCGGGGAGCTGTTTTTT.

The chain couples TRBV10-2 to TRBJ1-4, with unresolved D. Germline V gene data show CDR1 as WSHSY and CDR2 as SAAADI. Deletions cut 2 bases from V and 15 bases from J, with 10 bases between. The CDR3 is made up of 11 amino acids. The CDR3, as DNA: TGCGCCAGCAGTGAGGAGGGCGCGGTGTTTTTT. Amino acids: CASSEEGAVFF.

For this clonotype: Compared with germline, one end of the junction differs, possibly owing to a read error. The DNA of the CDR3 is TGTGCCAGCAGCCTTACAGGTTTGGAAGATGCGCAGTATTTT. This sequence encodes CASSLTGLEDAQYF. The rearrangement joins TRBV7-3 to TRBJ2-3, with TRBD1 as a possible D gene (5 bases). This CDR3 region has 14 residues. Germline CDR1 is SGHTA and CDR2 is FQGTGA.

This clonotype occurred a few times. At one of its ends the junction is not consistent with the germline gene, which may arise from a read error. The chain couples TRBV12-5 to TRBJ2-1, with a weak D call TRBD2 (6 bases). The CDR3 extends over 14 amino acids. Germline V gene lookup returns CDR1 LGHNT and CDR2 FRNRAP. The CDR3 DNA reads as TGTGCTAGTAGTTTAGGGCGGGACCACAATGAGCAGTTCTTC. Translation: CASSLGRDHNEQFF.

J is TRBJ2-1 and V is TRBV30; D might be TRBD2 (6 bases). Trimming pared 2 bases from V and 7 bases from J, leaving 12 bases between. The CDR3 is 13 residues long. Germline V gene lookup returns CDR1 GTSNPN and CDR2 SVGIG (reference sequence). CDR3 DNA: TGTGCCTGGAGTCACGGGACTCTAAATGAGCAGTTCTTC. Its protein product is CAWSHGTLNEQFF.